This TCR beta chain appears in the sequencing data of a study of CD8 T cells in ankylosing spondylitis. The TCR beta libraries were generated through quantitative 5'-RACE incorporating molecular barcodes. MiXCR was run by TCRdb on the 5' RACE reads, yielding one entry per CDR3 protein. The repertoire holds about 240,000 distinct CDR3 sequences, around 9.1% seen once, with nearly 7% in the top ten. Looked up from germline, CDR1 is SEHNR and CDR2 is FQNEAQ (reference sequence). The trim removed 5 bases at V and 4 bases at J, leaving 5 bases unmatched. CDR3 length: 15 residues. In this sample, this clonotype turned up many times.

This clonotype was obtained from a male donor with ankylosing spondylitis or in good health (not recorded which). The rearrangement joins TRBV7-9 to TRBJ2-2; TRBD1 matches at 9 bases. Sequencing input: blood, either unsorted or a sorted T cell fraction (not recorded which). The DNA of the CDR3 is TGTGCCAGCAGCACAGACAGGGGGAGCACCGGGGAGCTGTTTTTT. The encoded protein is CASSTDRGSTGELFF.